This T cell receptor (beta chain) derives from a study of blood T cell repertoires in COVID-19. Study at large: Samples representing acute and convalescent COVID-19 were sourced from the United States, Italy and Spain.

This clone was observed once. Original handling: Reference gene primers were amplified, and this amplification served to estimate nucleated cell counts. The method was immunoSEQ multiplex PCR; TCRdb's version includes in-frame clones alone and lacks a portion of them. V and J calls and clone size are as listed in that table; D and trimming were resolved from the DNA. The table records approximately 250,000 clones, approximately 86% of them present only once. Germline lookup yields CDR1 MRHNA and CDR2 SNTAGT. V lost 10 bases to trimming and J lost 3 bases; unmatched junction nucleotides: 5. The CDR3 is 13 amino acids.

This chain connects TRBV6-4 to TRBJ1-5; TRBD1 matches at 8 bases. The clonotype comes from a woman aged 70-85 years with COVID-19, enrolled during active disease. Material: peripheral blood. CDR3 nucleotides: TGTGCCAACCAGGGGGCACCCAATCAGCCCCAGCATTTT. Amino acids: CANQGAPNQPQHF.